A selection of T cell receptor beta chains follows, all from one sample in a study of CD8 T cells in Susac syndrome. MiXCR was run by TCRdb on the immunoSEQ multiplex PCR reads, yielding one entry per CDR3 protein. This sample has under 200,000 distinct CDR3 sequences, with over 75% found just once. The specimen sequenced was CD4+ T cells from PBMCs. All receptors derive from a human donor with Susac syndrome. Both conserved end residues are trimmed from each CDR3. The D gene is left open where the match is weak.

TRBV6-1 TRBD1 ASSEAHDRVGRKLF
TRBV5-4 TRBD2 ASRPETLAAPNTGELF
TRBV5-1 . ASSLEPGTLF
TRBV28 . ASSWGAGETQY
TRBV5-6 . ASRGMRSWDNEQF
TRBV30 TRBD1 AWSVLNRGYEQY
TRBV20-1 . SASRVAPNTEAF
TRBV27 . ASAKWRGVLLSSYEQY
TRBV7-8 TRBD2 ASKGLAGTSTDTQY
TRBV15 . ATSRDRRGYGYT
TRBV10-2 . ASLAYSYEQY
TRBV27 . ASSPGLAFGYT